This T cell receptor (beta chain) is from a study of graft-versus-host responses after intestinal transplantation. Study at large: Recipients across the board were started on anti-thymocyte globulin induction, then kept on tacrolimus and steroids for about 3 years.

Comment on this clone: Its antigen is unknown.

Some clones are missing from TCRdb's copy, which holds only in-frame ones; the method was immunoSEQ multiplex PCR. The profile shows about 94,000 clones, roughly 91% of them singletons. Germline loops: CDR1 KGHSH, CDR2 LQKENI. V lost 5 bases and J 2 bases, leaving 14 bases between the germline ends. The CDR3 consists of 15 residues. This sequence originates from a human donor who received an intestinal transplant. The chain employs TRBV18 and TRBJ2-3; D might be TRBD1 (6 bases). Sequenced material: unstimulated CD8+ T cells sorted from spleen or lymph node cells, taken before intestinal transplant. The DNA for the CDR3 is TGTGCCAGCTCATACCAGGGGCGTCTCACAGATACGCAGTATTTT. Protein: CASSYQGRLTDTQYF.